This TCR beta chain was sequenced for a study of a mutant IDH1 vaccine in newly diagnosed glioma. Study-wide context: Patients' prior therapy spanned radiotherapy, temozolomide, or both; most underwent both.

The assay was immunoSEQ multiplex PCR, and TCRdb's table has in-frame clones only and misses some. The table records approximately 67,000 clones, around 80% of them present only once. Germline V gene lookup returns CDR1 SGHTA and CDR2 FQGNSA. The CDR3 is made up of 15 amino acids. After removal of 2 bases from V and 9 bases from J, the junction contained 11 bases not matched to a gene. Time point: baseline, week 1 (first vaccination visit). Treatment indicated: pre-vaccination baseline after standard-of-care therapy. Material: peripheral blood mononuclear cells (PBMCs), obtained from a glioma patient treated with radiotherapy, temozolomide or both. The J gene is TRBJ2-7, the V gene TRBV7-2; 9 positions agree with TRBD2. This clonotype originated in a woman under 30 with glioma. Some clones in this sample may be carry-over from other donors' samples. The CDR3: CASSLIIAGVWGQYF. The CDR3 DNA is TGTGCCAGCAGCTTAATTATAGCGGGAGTCTGGGGGCAGTACTTC.